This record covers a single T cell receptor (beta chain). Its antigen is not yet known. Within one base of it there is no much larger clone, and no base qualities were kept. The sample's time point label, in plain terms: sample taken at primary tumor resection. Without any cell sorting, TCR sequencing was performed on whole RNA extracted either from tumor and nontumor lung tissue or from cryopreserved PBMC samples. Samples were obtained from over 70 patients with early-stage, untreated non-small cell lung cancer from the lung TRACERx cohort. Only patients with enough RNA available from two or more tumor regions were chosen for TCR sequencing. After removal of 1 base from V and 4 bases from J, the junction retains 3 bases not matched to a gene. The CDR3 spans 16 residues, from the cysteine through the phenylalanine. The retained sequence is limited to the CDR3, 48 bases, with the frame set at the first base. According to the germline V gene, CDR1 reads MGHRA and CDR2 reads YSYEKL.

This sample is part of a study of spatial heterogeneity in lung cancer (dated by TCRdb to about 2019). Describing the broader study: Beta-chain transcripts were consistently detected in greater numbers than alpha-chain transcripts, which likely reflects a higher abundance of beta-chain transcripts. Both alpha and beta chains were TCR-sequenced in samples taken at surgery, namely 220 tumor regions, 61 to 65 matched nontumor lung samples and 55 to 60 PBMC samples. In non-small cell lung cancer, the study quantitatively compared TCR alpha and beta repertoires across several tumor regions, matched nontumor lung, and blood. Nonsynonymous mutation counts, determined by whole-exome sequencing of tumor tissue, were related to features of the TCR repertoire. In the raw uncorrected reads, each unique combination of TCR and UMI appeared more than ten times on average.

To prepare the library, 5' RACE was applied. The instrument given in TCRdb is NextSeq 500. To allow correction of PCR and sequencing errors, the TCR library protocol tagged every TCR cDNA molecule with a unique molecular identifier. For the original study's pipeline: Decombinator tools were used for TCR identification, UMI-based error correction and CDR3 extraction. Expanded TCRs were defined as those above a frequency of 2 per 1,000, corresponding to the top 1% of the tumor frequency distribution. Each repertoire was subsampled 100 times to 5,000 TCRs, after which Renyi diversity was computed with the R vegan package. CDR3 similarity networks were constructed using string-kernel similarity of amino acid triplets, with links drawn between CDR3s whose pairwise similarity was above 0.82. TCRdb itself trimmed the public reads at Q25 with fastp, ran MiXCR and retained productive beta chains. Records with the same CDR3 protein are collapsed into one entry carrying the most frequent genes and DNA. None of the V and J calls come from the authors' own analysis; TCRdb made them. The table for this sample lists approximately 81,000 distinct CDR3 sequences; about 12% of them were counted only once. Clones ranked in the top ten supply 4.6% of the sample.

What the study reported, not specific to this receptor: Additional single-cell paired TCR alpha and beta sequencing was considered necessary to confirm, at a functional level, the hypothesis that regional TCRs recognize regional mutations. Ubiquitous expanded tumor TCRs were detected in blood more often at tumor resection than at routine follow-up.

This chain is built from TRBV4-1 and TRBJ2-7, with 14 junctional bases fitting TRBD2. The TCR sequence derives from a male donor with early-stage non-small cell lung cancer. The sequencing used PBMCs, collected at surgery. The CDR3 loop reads CASSQARTSGGYEQYF. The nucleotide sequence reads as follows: TGCGCCAGCAGCCAAGCCCGGACTAGCGGGGGGTACGAGCAGTACTTC.